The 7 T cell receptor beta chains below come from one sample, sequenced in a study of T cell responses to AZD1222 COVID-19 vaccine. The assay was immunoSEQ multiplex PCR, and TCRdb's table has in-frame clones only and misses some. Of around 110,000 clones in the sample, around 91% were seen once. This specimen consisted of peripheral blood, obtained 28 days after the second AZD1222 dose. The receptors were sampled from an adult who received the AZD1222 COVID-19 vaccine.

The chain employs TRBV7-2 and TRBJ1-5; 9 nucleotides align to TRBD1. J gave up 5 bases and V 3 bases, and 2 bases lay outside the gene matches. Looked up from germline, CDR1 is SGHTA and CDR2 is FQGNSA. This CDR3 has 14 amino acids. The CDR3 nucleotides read TGTGCCAGCAGCTTGGGACAGGGATATCAGCCCCAGCATTTT. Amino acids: CASSLGQGYQPQHF.

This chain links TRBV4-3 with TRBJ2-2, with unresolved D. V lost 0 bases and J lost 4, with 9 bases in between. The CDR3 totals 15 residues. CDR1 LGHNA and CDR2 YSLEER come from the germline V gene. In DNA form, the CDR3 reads TGCGCCAGCAGCCAAGAGGGCGGAATCACCGGGGAGCTGTTTTTT. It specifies CASSQEGGITGELFF.

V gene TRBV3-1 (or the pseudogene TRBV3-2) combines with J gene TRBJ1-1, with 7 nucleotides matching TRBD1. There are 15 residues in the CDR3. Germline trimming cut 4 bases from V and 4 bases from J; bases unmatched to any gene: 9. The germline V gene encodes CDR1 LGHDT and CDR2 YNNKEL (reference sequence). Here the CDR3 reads CASSLSGGGGTEAFF. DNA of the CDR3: TGTGCCAGCAGCCTATCAGGGGGTGGGGGCACTGAAGCTTTCTTT.

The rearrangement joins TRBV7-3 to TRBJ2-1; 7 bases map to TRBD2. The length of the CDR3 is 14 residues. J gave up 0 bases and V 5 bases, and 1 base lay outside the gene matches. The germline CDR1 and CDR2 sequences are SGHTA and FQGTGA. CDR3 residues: CASSPGGSYNEQFF. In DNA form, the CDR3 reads TGTGCCAGCAGCCCGGGGGGCTCCTACAATGAGCAGTTCTTC.

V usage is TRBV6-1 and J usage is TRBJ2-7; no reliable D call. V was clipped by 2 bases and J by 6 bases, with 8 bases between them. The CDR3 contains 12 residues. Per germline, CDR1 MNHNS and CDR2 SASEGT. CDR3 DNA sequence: TGTGCCAGCAGTGAACCTCGTAGCGAGCAGTACTTC. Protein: CASSEPRSEQYF.

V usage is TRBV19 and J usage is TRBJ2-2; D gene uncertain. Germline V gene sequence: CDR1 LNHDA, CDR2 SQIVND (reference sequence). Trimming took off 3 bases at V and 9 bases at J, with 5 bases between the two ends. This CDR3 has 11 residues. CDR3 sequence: CASSIRWELFF. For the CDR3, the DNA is TGTGCCAGTAGTATTAGGTGGGAGCTGTTTTTT. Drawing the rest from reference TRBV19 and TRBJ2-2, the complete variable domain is DGGITQSPKYLFRKEGQNVTLSCEQNLNHDAMYWYRQDPGQGLRLIYYSQIVNDFQKGDIAEGYSVSREKKESFPLTVTSAQKNPTAFYLCASSIRWELFFGEGSRLTVL.

CDR3 nucleotide sequence: TGTGCCAGCAGCCAAGCCGGGGGGCGCGGTCAGCCCCAGCATTTT. Translated: CASSQAGGRGQPQHF. The chain recombines TRBV3-1 (or the pseudogene TRBV3-2) with TRBJ1-5, with D perhaps TRBD1 (6 bases). CDR3 length: 15 residues. Germline assignment: CDR1 LGHDT and CDR2 YNNKEL (reference sequence). V was pared by 1 base and J by 6 bases, with 13 bases between.